This is a list of T cell receptor beta chains from one sample in a study of blood T cell repertoires in COVID-19. The data were produced by immunoSEQ multiplex PCR, yet TCRdb's version contains in-frame clones alone and is incomplete. The data show approximately 170,000 clones, about 80% seen once. Sequencing used peripheral blood. Every receptor here comes from a man between 65 and 80 years old with active or convalescent COVID-19. Each CDR3 is given with its conserved first and last residue. The order of the fields is J gene, D gene, clone size, V gene, CDR3 DNA, CDR3 protein. A D gene is named only where the DNA matches it firmly. For some rows the clone size is stated as once, few or many, or as a class when expanded; others skip it.

>TRBJ1-6|TRBD1|.|TRBV27
TGTGCCAGCAGTTACAGGGGAGTCGGCTCCTATAATTCACCCCTCCACTTT
CASSYRGVGSYNSPLHF
>TRBJ1-1|.|.|TRBV9
TGTGCCAGCAGCGTAGGGCGGTACATGAACACTGAAGCTTTCTTT
CASSVGRYMNTEAFF
>TRBJ1-4|TRBD1|.|TRBV19
TGTGCCAGTAGTATAGCCCGAAGACAGGGGGCGCCTACCGGGGTTGAAAAACTGTTTTTT
CASSIARRQGAPTGVEKLFF
>TRBJ1-3|.|.|TRBV30
TGTGCCTGGAGTGGGCAGGCCGGCGCTGGAAACACCATATATTTT
CAWSGQAGAGNTIYF
>TRBJ1-4|.|.|TRBV12-5
TGTGCTAGTGGACCCTCCCGGAAGGGGCCGAATGAAAAACTGTTTTTT
CASGPSRKGPNEKLFF
>TRBJ2-5|TRBD1|few|TRBV29-1
TGCAGCGTTGCGACAGGGGGTTTAGAGACCCAGTACTTC
CSVATGGLETQYF
>TRBJ1-6|.|few|TRBV7-9
TGTGCCAGCACCCGATCTGGCCTGAATTCACCCCTCCACTTT
CASTRSGLNSPLHF
>TRBJ2-6|TRBD2|.|TRBV6-1
TGTGCCAGCAGTGCCCCTCTCCAAGCGGGAGTGTCTGGGGCCAACGTCCTGACTTTC
CASSAPLQAGVSGANVLTF
>TRBJ2-1|TRBD1|.|TRBV7-2
TGTGCCAGCAGCTTAGGGGGACAGGGGAGGAGTGAGCAGTTCTTC
CASSLGGQGRSEQFF
>TRBJ1-2|.|.|TRBV6-6
TGTGCCAGCAGTTACGGGGGGACCAACTATGGCTACACCTTC
CASSYGGTNYGYTF
>TRBJ2-1|.|.|TRBV4-3
TGCGCCAGCAGCCAAATGCCAGGTTCCTACAATGAGCAGTTCTTC
CASSQMPGSYNEQFF
>TRBJ2-5|.|.|TRBV28
TGTGCCAGCAGAGAGGCCAACCAAGAGACCCAGTACTTC
CASREANQETQYF
>TRBJ1-6|.|.|TRBV7-9
TGTGCCAGCAGCTTAGCGGGTTGGGCCCCCAGAGATTCACCCCTCCACTTT
CASSLAGWAPRDSPLHF
>TRBJ1-4|.|few|TRBV14
TGTGCCAGCAGCCGACAGGATAAGAAACTGTTTTTT
CASSRQDKKLFF
>TRBJ1-3|TRBD1|.|TRBV10-3
TGTGCCATCTCTCACCGACAGGGCCCACTTTTATCTGGAAACACCATATATTTT
CAISHRQGPLLSGNTIYF
>TRBJ1-3|.|.|TRBV30
TGTGCCTGGAGTGGAGGGACATCGACTGGAAACACCATATATTTT
CAWSGGTSTGNTIYF